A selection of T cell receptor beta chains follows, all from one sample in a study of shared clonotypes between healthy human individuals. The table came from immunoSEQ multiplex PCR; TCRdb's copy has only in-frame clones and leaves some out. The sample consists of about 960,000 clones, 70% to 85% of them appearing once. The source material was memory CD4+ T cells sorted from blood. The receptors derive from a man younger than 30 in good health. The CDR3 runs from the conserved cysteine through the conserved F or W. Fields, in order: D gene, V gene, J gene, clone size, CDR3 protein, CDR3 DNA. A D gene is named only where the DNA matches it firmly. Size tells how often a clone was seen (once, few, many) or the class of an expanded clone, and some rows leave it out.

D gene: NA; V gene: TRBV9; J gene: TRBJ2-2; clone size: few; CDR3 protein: CASSLQGNTGELFF; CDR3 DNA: TGTGCCAGCAGCCTACAGGGAAACACCGGGGAGCTGTTTTTT
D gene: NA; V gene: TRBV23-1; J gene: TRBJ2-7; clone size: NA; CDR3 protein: CASSHPSVSYEQYF; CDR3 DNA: TGCGCCAGCAGCCACCCTTCGGTTAGCTACGAGCAGTACTTC
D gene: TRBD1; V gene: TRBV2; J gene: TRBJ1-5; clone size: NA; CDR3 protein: CASSLDRGNQPQHF; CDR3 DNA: TGTGCCAGCAGTTTGGACAGGGGAAATCAGCCCCAGCATTTT
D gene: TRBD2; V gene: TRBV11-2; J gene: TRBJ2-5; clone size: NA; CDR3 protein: CASSTPSGGAETQYF; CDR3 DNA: TGTGCCAGCAGCACCCCTAGCGGGGGGGCGGAGACCCAGTACTTC
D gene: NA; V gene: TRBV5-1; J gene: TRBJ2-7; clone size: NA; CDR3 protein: CASSSGPSYEQYF; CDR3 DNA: TGCGCCAGCAGCTCGGGACCGAGCTACGAGCAGTACTTC
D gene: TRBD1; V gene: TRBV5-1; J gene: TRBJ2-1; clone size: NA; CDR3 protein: CASSLQGAFYNEQFF; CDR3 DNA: TGCGCCAGCAGCTTGCAGGGGGCCTTCTACAATGAGCAGTTCTTC
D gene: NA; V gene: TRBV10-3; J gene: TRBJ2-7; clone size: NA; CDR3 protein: CAISPERVGEQYF; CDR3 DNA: TGTGCCATCAGCCCCGAACGAGTAGGAGAGCAGTACTTC
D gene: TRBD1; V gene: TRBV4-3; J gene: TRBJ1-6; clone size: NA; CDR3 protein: CASSQGTGHSPLHF; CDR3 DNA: TGCGCCAGCAGCCAAGGGACAGGGCATTCACCCCTCCACTTT
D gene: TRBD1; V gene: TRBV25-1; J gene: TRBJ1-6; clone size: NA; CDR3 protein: CASSELDRGSPLHF; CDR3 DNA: TGTGCCAGCAGTGAATTGGACAGGGGATCACCCCTCCACTTT
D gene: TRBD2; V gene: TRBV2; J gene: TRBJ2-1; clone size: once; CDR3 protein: CASSFLTSGNEQFF; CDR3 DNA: TGTGCCAGCAGTTTTTTGACTAGCGGCAATGAGCAGTTCTTC
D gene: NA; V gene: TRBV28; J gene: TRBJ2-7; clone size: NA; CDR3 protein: CASSLSGYTYEQYF; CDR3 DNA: TGTGCCAGCAGTTTATCTGGATATACCTACGAGCAGTACTTC
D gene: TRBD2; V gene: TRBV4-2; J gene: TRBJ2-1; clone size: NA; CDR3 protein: CASSQDGTSGGNEQFF; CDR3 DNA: TGTGCCAGCAGCCAAGATGGGACTAGCGGGGGGAATGAGCAGTTCTTC
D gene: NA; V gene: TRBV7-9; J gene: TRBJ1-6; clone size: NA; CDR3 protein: CASSLLDPNSPLHF; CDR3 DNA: TGTGCCAGCAGCCTCCTAGATCCGAATTCACCCCTCCACTTT
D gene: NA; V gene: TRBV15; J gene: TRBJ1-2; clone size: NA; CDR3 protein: CATSREISGGGYGYTF; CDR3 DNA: TGTGCCACCAGCAGAGAGATCAGCGGGGGAGGGTATGGCTACACCTTC
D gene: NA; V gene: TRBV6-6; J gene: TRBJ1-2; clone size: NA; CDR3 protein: CASSYFPTYGYTF; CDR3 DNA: TGTGCCAGCAGTTACTTCCCAACCTATGGCTACACCTTC
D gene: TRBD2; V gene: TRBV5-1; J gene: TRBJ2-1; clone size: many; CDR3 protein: CASSLMTSSNEQFF; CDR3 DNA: TGCGCCAGCAGCCTAATGACTAGCTCCAATGAGCAGTTCTTC
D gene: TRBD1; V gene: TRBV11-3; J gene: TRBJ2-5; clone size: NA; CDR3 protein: CASSRGQGYQETQYF; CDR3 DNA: TGTGCCAGCAGCCGGGGACAGGGTTACCAAGAGACCCAGTACTTC
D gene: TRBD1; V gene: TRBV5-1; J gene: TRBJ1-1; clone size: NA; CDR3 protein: CASSWGQGLGTEAFF; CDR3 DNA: TGCGCCAGCAGCTGGGGACAGGGGTTGGGGACTGAAGCTTTCTTT
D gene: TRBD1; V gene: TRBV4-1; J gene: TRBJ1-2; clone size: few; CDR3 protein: CASSQGDRALGYGYTF; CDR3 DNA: TGCGCCAGCAGCCAAGGGGACAGGGCCCTGGGCTATGGCTACACCTTC
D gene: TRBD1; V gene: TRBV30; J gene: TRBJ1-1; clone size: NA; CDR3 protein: CAWSATGTVNTEAFF; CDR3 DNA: TGTGCCTGGAGTGCTACCGGGACAGTGAACACTGAAGCTTTCTTT
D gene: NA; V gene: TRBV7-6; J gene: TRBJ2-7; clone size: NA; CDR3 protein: CASSLTGSMYEQYF; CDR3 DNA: TGTGCCAGCAGCTTAACAGGGTCGATGTACGAGCAGTACTTC